In this sample, the clone carrying this T cell receptor beta chain turned up once. The data were obtained in a study of blood T cell repertoires in COVID-19. On the study more broadly: The United States, Italy and Spain were the sources of the acute and convalescent COVID-19 samples.

Per germline, CDR1 SGHKS and CDR2 YYEKEE (reference sequence). The CDR3 totals 17 residues. V was trimmed by 0 bases and J by 3 bases, leaving 19 bases between them. Authors' methods: For nucleated cells, counts were estimated from reference gene primer amplification. Profiling relied on immunoSEQ multiplex PCR, and the TCRdb table lists in-frame clones only, not all of them. V and J calls plus clone size are reproduced from that table; the DNA served to infer D and trimming. Of about 250,000 clones in the sample, roughly 82% were seen once. This sequence was found in a woman aged 80 or over with COVID-19, enrolled during active disease. The genes are TRBV5-5 and TRBJ2-7, with a possible D match to TRBD2 (5 bases). Input material: peripheral blood. This chain's CDR3 is CASSLGRAGTNVYEQYF. The CDR3 region has the DNA TGTGCCAGCAGCTTGGGGCGGGCAGGTACGAACGTCTACGAGCAGTACTTC.